This TCR beta chain was captured in a study of breast tumors, draining lymph nodes, adjacent tissues listed by TCRdb under 2016. The study in broad terms: The study compared TCR beta repertoires across tumor, adjacent nontumor tissue and axillary lymph nodes from breast cancer patients. The study was designed to assess the relationships and possible T-cell exchange between tumor, surrounding tissue and draining lymph node repertoires in human breast cancer.

Sequencing took place on an Illumina HiSeq 2000. Multiplex PCR amplification was used to build the TCR beta chain libraries. High-throughput sequencing was used to analyze the amplified TCR beta chain products. TCRdb trimmed the raw reads at Q25, called clones with MiXCR and kept productive beta chains. Every entry covers one CDR3 protein and lists the most common genes and DNA from its rows. The sample table contains 20,000 to 25,000 distinct CDR3 sequences; only one count was recorded for approximately 53% of them. Of the sample, less than 9% falls within the top ten clones. Comments on this clonotype: The antigen it recognizes is unknown. The junction and the germline gene differ at one end; a read error may be behind it.

The CDR3 sequence holds 16 residues, the cysteine and phenylalanine included. Solely the CDR3 DNA is kept, with 48 bases framed from the first base. The CDR1 and CDR2 encoded by the germline V gene (reference sequence) are MNHEY and SMNVEV. Paper-wide results and their limitations: A scenario in which most tumor T cells derive from the lymph node and then expand within tumor tissue was judged to be consistent with the data. Tumor T-cell repertoires showed less diversity than lymph node repertoires and more diversity than nontumor tissue repertoires, and tumor T-cell repertoires showed preferential V and J gene usage. Rather than being directly demonstrated, the conclusion that tumor T cells originate in lymph nodes was presented as consistent with a hypothesis. In luminal-like breast cancer, tumor and nontumor tissue repertoires resembled each other significantly more than in basal-like breast cancer.

Sequencing used breast tumor tissue. This TCR derives from a female donor with breast cancer. Some clones in this sample may be carry-over from other donors' samples. The chain is encoded by TRBV27 joined to TRBJ2-1, and 8 junction bases match TRBD1. In nucleotides, the sequence is TGTGCCAGCGGTTTAAGATCAGGGGGCGGGTACAATGAGCAGTTCTTC. This yields the protein CASGLRSGGGYNEQFF.